The source of this T cell receptor (beta chain) is a study of T-cell reconstitution after alpha-beta-depleted transplantation in children. The TCRbeta library was prepared with unique molecular identifiers. TCRdb called the PCR reads again in MiXCR, with one record for every CDR3 protein. The table shows around 380,000 distinct CDR3 sequences, with approximately 10% occurring only once. The V end was cut by 3 bases, the J end by 2 bases, with 17 bases between. Germline V gene lookup returns CDR1 SGHRS and CDR2 YFSETQ. The CDR3 contains 16 residues. Sequenced material: PBMCs from the stem cell graft donor, taken from the stem cell graft. The sequence came from a human donor who donated a stem cell graft to a child with acute myeloid leukemia. The chain uses TRBV5-1 and TRBJ1-1, with a possible D match to TRBD1 (6 bases). The CDR3 coding sequence is TGCGCCAGCAGCTCCATTCCTACACAGGGAAACACTGAAGCTTTCTTT. Amino acid sequence: CASSSIPTQGNTEAFF.